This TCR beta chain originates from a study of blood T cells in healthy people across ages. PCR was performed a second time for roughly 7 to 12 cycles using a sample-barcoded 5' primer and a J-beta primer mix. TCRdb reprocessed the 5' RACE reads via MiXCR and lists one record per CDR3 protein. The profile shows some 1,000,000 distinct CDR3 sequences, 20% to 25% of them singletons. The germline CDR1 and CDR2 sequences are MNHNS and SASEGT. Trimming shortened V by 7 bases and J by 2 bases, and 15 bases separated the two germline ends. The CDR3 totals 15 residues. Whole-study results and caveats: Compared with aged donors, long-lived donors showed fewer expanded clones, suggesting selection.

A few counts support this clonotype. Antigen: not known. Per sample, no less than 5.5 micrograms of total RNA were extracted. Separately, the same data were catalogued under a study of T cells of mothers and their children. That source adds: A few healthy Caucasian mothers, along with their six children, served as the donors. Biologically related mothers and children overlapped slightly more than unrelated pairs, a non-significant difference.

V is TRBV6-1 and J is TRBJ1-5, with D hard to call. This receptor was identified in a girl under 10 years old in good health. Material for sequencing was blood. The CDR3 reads CASIPEMAGNQPQHF. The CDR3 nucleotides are TGTGCCAGCATCCCTGAAATGGCAGGCAATCAGCCCCAGCATTTT.